This T cell receptor (beta chain) was retrieved from a study of T cell responses to AZD1222 COVID-19 vaccine. TCRdb's copy holds only in-frame clones and misses some; the assay was immunoSEQ multiplex PCR. The sample consists of 130,000 to 150,000 clones, approximately 90% of them appearing once. The V end lost 7 bases, the J end lost 2 bases, and 15 bases lay between the germline ends. This CDR3 region has 14 residues. The TCR comes from an adult who received the AZD1222 COVID-19 vaccine. The chain couples TRBV23-1 to TRBJ2-7, with D perhaps TRBD2 (5 bases). TRBV23-1 is identified as an open reading frame with a role that is uncertain. The input for sequencing was peripheral blood, taken 28 days after the second AZD1222 dose. The CDR3 here is CASNPPRVPYEQYF. The CDR3 coding sequence is TGCGCCAGCAATCCACCGCGGGTTCCCTACGAGCAGTACTTC.